This T cell receptor (beta chain) was observed in a study of blood T cell repertoires in COVID-19. Study in general: COVID-19 samples from acute and convalescent phases originated in the United States, Italy and Spain. Sources were T cells, B-cell-depleted T cells, or PBMCs; the material itself was cDNA or gDNA.

Cohort assignment relied on participant-reported clinical history. This clone was observed once. CDR1 LNHDA and CDR2 SQIVND come from the germline V gene (reference sequence). The CDR3 has 11 residues. Unmatched junction bases numbered 1, after V lost 8 bases and J lost 4 bases. Clones were read by immunoSEQ multiplex PCR, and TCRdb kept only the in-frame ones, dropping some. The sample lists about 250,000 clones, around 90% occurring once. What was sequenced was PBMCs or T cells enriched from blood (not recorded which). The chain employs TRBV19 and TRBJ1-2, with TRBD1 matching over 7 bases. This clonotype was obtained from a woman aged 50 to 60 who had recovered from COVID-19. CDR3 in DNA: TGTGCCAGTGGGACAGTCTATGGCTACACCTTC. It codes for CASGTVYGYTF.